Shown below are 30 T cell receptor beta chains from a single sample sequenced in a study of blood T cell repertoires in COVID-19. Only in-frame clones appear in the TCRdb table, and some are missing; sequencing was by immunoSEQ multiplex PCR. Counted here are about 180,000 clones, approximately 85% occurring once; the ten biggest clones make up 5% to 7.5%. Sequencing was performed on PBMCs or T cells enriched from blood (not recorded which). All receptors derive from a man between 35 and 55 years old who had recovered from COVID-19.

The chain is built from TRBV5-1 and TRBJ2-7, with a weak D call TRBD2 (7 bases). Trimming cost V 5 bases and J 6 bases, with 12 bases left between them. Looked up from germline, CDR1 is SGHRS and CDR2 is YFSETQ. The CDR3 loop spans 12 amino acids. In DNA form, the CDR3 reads TGCGCCAGCAGAGGGGGGGCTCGCGAGCAGTACTTC. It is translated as CASRGGAREQYF.

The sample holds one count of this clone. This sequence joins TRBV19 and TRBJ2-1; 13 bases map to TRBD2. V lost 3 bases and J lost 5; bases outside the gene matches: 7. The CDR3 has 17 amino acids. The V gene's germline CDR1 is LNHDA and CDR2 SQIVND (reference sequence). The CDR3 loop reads CASSIRGTSGVDNEQFF. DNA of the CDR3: TGTGCCAGTAGTATTCGAGGGACTAGCGGGGTTGACAATGAGCAGTTCTTC.

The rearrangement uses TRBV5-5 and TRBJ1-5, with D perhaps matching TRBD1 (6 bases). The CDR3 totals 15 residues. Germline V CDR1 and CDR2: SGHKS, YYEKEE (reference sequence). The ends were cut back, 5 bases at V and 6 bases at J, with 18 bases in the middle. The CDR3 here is CASSFRQARSQPQHF. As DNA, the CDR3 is TGTGCCAGCAGTTTTCGACAGGCTCGGTCTCAGCCCCAGCATTTT.

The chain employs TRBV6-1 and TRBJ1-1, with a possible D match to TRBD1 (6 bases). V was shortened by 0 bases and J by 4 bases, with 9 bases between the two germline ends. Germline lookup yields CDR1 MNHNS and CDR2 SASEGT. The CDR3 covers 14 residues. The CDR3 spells CASSEAQGTTEAFF. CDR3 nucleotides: TGTGCCAGCAGTGAAGCGCAGGGGACCACTGAAGCTTTCTTT.

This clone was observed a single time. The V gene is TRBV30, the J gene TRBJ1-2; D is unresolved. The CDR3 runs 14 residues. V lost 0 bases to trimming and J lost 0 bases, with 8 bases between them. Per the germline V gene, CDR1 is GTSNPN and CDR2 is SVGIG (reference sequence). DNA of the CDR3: TGTGCCTGGAGTGTGGCGGCCTCTAACTATGGCTACACCTTC. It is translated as CAWSVAASNYGYTF.

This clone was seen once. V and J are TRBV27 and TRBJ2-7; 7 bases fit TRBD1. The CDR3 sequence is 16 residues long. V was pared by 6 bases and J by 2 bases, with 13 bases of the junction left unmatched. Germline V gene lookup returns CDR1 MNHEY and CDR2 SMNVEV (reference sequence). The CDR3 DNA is TGTGCCAGCAGCGAGAGAGCTGGGCAGGGGGCCTACGAGCAGTACTTC. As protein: CASSERAGQGAYEQYF.

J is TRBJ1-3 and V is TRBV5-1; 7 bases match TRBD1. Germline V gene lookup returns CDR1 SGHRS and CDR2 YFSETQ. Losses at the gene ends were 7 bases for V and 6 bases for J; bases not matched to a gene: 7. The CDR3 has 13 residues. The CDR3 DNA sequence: TGCGCCAGCTCACCGGGACAGCTAAACACCATATATTTT. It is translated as CASSPGQLNTIYF.

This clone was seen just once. CDR3 sequence: CATSAQRDRVLDYEQYF. CDR3 coding DNA: TGTGCCACCAGTGCCCAGAGGGACAGGGTCCTTGATTACGAGCAGTACTTC. The chain joins TRBV24-1 to TRBJ2-7; 9 nucleotides line up with TRBD1. J lost 4 bases, V lost 5 bases, and 14 bases had no gene match. Per the germline V gene, CDR1 is KGHDR and CDR2 is SFDVKD. This CDR3 spans 17 amino acids.

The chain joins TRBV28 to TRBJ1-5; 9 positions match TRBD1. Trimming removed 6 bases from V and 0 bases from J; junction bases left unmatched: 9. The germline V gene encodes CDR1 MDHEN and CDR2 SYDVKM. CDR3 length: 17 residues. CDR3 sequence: CASRDRGFRDSNQPQHF. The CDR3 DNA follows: TGTGCCAGCAGGGACAGGGGATTCCGGGATAGCAATCAGCCCCAGCATTTT.

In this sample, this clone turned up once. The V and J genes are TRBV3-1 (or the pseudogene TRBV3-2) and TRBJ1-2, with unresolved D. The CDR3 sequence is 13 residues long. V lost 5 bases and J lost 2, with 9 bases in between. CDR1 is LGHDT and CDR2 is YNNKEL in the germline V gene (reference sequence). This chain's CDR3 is CASSAGPNYGYTF. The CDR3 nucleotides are TGTGCCAGCAGCGCGGGCCCCAACTATGGCTACACCTTC.

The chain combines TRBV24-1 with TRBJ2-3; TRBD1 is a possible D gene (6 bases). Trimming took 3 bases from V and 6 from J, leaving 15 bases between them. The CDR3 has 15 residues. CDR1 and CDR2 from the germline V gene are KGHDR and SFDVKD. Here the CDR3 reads CATSDRQELTDTQYF. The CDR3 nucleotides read TGTGCCACCAGTGATCGACAGGAGCTCACCGATACGCAGTATTTT.

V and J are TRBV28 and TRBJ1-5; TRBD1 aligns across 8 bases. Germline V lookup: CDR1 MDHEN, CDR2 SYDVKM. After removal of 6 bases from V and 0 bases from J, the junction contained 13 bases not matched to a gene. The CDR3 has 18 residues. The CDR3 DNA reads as TGTGCCAGCAGACCATACAGGGGGACGATGCTTAGCAATCAGCCCCAGCATTTT. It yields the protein CASRPYRGTMLSNQPQHF.

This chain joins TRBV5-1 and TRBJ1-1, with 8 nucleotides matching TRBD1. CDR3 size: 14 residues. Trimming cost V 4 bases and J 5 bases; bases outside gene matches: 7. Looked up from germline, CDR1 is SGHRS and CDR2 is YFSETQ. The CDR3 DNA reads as TGCGCCAGCAGCGTGGCAGGGGGCGAGACTGAAGCTTTCTTT. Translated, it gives CASSVAGGETEAFF.

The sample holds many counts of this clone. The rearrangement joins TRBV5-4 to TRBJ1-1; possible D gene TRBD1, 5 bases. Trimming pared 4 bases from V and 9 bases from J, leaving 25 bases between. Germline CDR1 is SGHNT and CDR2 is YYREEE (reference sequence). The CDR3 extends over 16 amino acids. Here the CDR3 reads CASSMSSGLGFGQAFF. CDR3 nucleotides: TGTGCCAGCAGCATGAGTTCAGGGCTGGGGTTTGGACAAGCTTTCTTT. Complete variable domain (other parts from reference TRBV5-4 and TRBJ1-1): ETGVTQSPTHLIKTRGQQVTLRCSSQSGHNTVSWYQQALGQGPQFIFQYYREEENGRGNFPPRFSGLQFPNYSSELNVNALELDDSALYLCASSMSSGLGFGQAFFGQGTRLTVV.

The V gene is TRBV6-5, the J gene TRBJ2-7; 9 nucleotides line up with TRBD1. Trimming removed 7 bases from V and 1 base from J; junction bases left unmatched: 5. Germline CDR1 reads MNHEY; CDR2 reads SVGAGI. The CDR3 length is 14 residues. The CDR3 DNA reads TGTGCCAGCAAGGAGGACAGGGGTTCCTACGAGCAGTACTTC. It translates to CASKEDRGSYEQYF.

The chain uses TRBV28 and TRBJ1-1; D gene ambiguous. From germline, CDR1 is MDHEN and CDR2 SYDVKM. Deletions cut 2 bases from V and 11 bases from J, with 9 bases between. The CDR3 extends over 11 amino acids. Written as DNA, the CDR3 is TGTGCCAGCAGTTTAACGTCGGAGGCTTTCTTT. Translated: CASSLTSEAFF.

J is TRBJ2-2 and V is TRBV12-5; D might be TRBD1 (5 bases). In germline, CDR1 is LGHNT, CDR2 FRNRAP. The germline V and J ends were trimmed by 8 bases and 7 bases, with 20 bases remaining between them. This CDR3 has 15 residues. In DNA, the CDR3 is TGTGCTAGTCAAAGTGAAGGGGTTTTAATCGGGGAGCTGTTTTTT. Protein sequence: CASQSEGVLIGELFF. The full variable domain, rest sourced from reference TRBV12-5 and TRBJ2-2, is DARVTQTPRHKVTEMGQEVTMRCQPILGHNTVFWYRQTMMQGLELLAYFRNRAPLDDSGMPKDRFSAEMPDATLATLKIQPSEPRDSAVYFCASQSEGVLIGELFFGEGSRLTVL.

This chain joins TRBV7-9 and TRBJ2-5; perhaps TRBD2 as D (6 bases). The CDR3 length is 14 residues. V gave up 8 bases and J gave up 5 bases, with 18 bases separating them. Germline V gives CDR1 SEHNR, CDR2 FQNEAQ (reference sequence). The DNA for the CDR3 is TGTGCCAGCGCCCCTCTGGGGACTCGGGAGACCCAGTACTTC. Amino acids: CASAPLGTRETQYF.

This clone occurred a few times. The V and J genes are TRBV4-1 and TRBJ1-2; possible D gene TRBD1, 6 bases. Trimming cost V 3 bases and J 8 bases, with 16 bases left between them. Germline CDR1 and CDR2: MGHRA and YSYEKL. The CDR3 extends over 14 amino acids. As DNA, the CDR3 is TGCGCCAGCAGCCAGACAGGAGCCCGAAGGGGCTACACCTTC. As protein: CASSQTGARRGYTF.

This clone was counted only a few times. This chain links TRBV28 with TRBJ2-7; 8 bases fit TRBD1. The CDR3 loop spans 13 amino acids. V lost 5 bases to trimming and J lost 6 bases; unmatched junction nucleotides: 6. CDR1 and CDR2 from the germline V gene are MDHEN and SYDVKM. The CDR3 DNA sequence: TGTGCCAGCAGTCCAACAGGGGGACGCGAGCAGTACTTC. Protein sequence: CASSPTGGREQYF.

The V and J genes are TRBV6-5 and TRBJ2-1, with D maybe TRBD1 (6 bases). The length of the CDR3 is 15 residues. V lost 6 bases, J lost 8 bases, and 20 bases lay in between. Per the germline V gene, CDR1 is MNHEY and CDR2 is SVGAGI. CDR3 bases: TGTGCCAGCAGAGGACACAGGGCTCGCCTCGATGAGCAGTTCTTC. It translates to CASRGHRARLDEQFF.

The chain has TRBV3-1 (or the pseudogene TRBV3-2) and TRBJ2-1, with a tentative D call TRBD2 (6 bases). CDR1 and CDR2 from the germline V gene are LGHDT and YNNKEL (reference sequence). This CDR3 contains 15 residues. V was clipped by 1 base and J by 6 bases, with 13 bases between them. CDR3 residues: CASSQVNRRGNEQFF. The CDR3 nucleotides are TGTGCCAGCAGCCAAGTGAACAGGAGGGGCAATGAGCAGTTCTTC.

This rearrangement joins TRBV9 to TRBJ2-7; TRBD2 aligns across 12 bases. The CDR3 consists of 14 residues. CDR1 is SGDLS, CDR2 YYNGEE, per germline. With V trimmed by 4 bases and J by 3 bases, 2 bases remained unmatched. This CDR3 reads CASSRTSGDYEQYF. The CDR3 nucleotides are TGTGCCAGCAGCCGGACTAGCGGGGACTACGAGCAGTACTTC. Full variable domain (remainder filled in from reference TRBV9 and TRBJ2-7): DSGVTQTPKHLITATGQRVTLRCSPRSGDLSVYWYQQSLDQGLQFLIQYYNGEERAKGNILERFSAQQFPDLHSELNLSSLELGDSALYFCASSRTSGDYEQYFGPGTRLTVT.

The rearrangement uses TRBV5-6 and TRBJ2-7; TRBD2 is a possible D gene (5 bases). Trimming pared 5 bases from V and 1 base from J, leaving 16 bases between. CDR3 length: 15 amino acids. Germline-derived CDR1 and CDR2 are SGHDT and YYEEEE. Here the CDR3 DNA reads TGTGCCAGCAGTCCCCGGGGATCAAGGTCCTACGAGCAGTACTTC. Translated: CASSPRGSRSYEQYF.

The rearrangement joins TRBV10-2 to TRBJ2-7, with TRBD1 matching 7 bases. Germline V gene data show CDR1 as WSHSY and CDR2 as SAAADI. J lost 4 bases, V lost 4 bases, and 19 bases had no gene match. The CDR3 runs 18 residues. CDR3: CASSGGPQSRQGIYEQYF. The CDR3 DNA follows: TGCGCCAGCAGTGGGGGGCCCCAATCCCGACAGGGAATTTACGAGCAGTACTTC.

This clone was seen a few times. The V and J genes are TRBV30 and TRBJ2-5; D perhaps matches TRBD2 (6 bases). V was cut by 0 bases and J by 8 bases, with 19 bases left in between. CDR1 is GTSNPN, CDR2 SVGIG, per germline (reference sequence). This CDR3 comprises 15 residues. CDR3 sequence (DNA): TGTGCCTGGAGTGTAGGGGAGCTACACGGGAGAACCCAGTACTTC. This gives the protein CAWSVGELHGRTQYF.

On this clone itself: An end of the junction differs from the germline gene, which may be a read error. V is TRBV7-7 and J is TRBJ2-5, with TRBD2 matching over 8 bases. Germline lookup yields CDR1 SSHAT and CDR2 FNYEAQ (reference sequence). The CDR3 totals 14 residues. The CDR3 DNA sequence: TGTGCTAGCAGCCCGGGACTAGTGGCGGAGACCCAGTACTTC. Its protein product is CASSPGLVAETQYF.

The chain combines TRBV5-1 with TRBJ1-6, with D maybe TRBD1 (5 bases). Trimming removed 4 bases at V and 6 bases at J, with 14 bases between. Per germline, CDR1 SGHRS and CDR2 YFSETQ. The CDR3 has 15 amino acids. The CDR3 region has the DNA TGCGCCAGCAGCCCACATCAGGGTGGTAATTCACCCCTCCACTTT. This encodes CASSPHQGGNSPLHF. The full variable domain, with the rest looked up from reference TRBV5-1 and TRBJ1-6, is KAGVTQTPRYLIKTRGQQVTLSCSPISGHRSVSWYQQTPGQGLQFLFEYFSETQRNKGNFPGRFSGRQFSNSRSEMNVSTLELGDSALYLCASSPHQGGNSPLHFGNGTRLTVT.

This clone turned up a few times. The CDR3 region is CATSRDFLALNEQYF. CDR3 bases: TGTGCCACCAGCAGAGATTTCCTAGCGCTTAACGAGCAGTACTTC. The rearrangement joins TRBV15 to TRBJ2-7; D perhaps matches TRBD2 (6 bases). The V end lost 0 bases, the J end lost 5 bases, and 14 bases lay between the germline ends. Germline V lookup: CDR1 LNHNV, CDR2 YYDKDF (reference sequence). This CDR3 is built from 15 residues.

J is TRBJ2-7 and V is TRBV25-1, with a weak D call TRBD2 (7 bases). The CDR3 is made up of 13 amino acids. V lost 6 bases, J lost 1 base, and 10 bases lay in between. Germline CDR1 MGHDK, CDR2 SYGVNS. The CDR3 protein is CASRGGGSYEQYF. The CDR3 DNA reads TGTGCCAGCAGAGGGGGGGGATCCTACGAGCAGTACTTC.